These 23 T cell receptor beta chains share one sample of origin, sequenced in a study of T cells after posttransplantation cyclophosphamide. The protocol was immunoSEQ multiplex PCR, while the TCRdb copy is restricted to in-frame clones and leaves out a portion. The sample records 10,000 to 15,000 clones, roughly 2% being singletons. A marrow graft followed busulfan-fludarabine conditioning, with cyclophosphamide on days +3 and +4. Here the sequenced sample was PBMCs, taken after allogeneic stem cell transplant with posttransplant cyclophosphamide. These receptors were collected from a male patient aged 25-45 years who received an allogeneic stem cell transplant from a related donor, was CMV-positive, and had no GVHD. Certain T cells may be donor cells from the graft.

The chain links TRBV5-8 to TRBJ2-7; 8 bases are a match to TRBD1. After removal of 3 bases from V and 6 bases from J, the junction contained 17 bases not matched to a gene. CDR1 is SGHTS, CDR2 YDEGEE, per germline. The CDR3 consists of 17 residues. CDR3 nucleotide sequence: TGTGCCAGCAGCTACGGGACAGGCGGGATTTTGGTTGGCGAGCAGTACTTC. This translates into CASSYGTGGILVGEQYF.

On this clone itself: The sample has other DNA sequences that encode this CDR3 too. CDR3 sequence reads: CASSLDWDSSYEQYF. For the CDR3, the DNA is TGTGCCAGCAGCTTAGACTGGGACAGCTCTTACGAGCAGTACTTC. The V and J genes are TRBV5-4 and TRBJ2-7; 7 nucleotides match TRBD1. Germline V gene sequence: CDR1 SGHNT, CDR2 YYREEE (reference sequence). The V segment lost 2 bases and the J segment 4 bases; nucleotides outside the gene matches: 9. The CDR3 runs to 15 residues.

In this sample, this clone turned up a few times. V gene TRBV14 combines with J gene TRBJ2-3; 7 nucleotides agree with TRBD2. The CDR3 is made up of 16 amino acids. CDR1 is SGHDN, CDR2 FVKESK, per germline. The trim removed 3 bases at V and 1 base at J, leaving 7 bases unmatched. In DNA, the CDR3 is TGTGCCAGCAGCCAGCAACTCAGCGGGGGCACAGATACGCAGTATTTT. This codes for CASSQQLSGGTDTQYF.

This clone has only a few counts. The V gene is TRBV6-1, the J gene TRBJ2-1; TRBD2 matches at 9 bases. The CDR3 is 15 amino acids. CDR1 and CDR2 from the germline V gene are MNHNS and SASEGT. The CDR3 coding sequence is TGTGCTGGAATGCCTCTAGCGGGACAATACAATGAGCAGTTCTTC. This translates into CAGMPLAGQYNEQFF.

As to this clone: This likely comes from a read error, as the CDR3 has no conserved phenylalanine or tryptophan at its end. For the CDR3, the DNA is TGTGCCAGCAGCGTAGACAGGGGTTACGAGCAGTACCTC. It is translated as CASSVDRGYEQYL. The genes are TRBV9 and TRBJ2-7; 7 bases align to TRBD1. The V gene's germline CDR1 is SGDLS and CDR2 YYNGEE. V was pared by 0 bases and J by 4 bases, with 1 base of the junction left unmatched. This CDR3 comprises 13 residues.

The chain joins TRBV4-1 to TRBJ2-1, with 10 bases fitting TRBD1. The CDR3 contains 14 residues. V shed 4 bases, J shed 8 bases, and the junction held 5 bases outside the gene matches. Per germline, CDR1 MGHRA and CDR2 YSYEKL. CDR3 sequence reads: CASSPRQGAYEQFF. The CDR3 DNA is TGCGCCAGCAGCCCAAGACAGGGGGCCTATGAGCAGTTCTTC.

This clone was observed a few times. The chain joins TRBV7-9 to TRBJ2-5; the D gene is possibly TRBD2 (6 bases). CDR1 and CDR2 (germline): SEHNR, FQNEAQ (reference sequence). The V end was cut by 2 bases, the J end by 4 bases, with 8 bases between. The CDR3 extends over 13 amino acids. The CDR3 nucleotides read TGTGCCAGCAGCTTAAGGAGGGGAGAGACCCAGTACTTC. Protein sequence: CASSLRRGETQYF. Combining the CDR3 with reference TRBV7-9 and TRBJ2-5 gives the whole variable domain DTGVSQNPRHKITKRGQNVTFRCDPISEHNRLYWYRQTLGQGPEFLTYFQNEAQLEKSRLLSDRFSAERPKGSFSTLEIQRTEQGDSAMYLCASSLRRGETQYFGPGTRLLVL.

There are a few counts of this clone. The chain is built from TRBV4-1 and TRBJ2-7; perhaps TRBD1 as D (6 bases). CDR3 length: 15 amino acids. Per germline, CDR1 MGHRA and CDR2 YSYEKL. V was clipped by 3 bases and J by 3 bases, with 15 bases between them. The CDR3 loop is CASSHIVRGHYEQYF. Written as DNA, the CDR3 is TGCGCCAGCAGCCACATCGTCAGGGGACACTACGAGCAGTACTTC.

The gene calls are TRBV7-2 and TRBJ2-2; 13 positions agree with TRBD2. Looked up from germline, CDR1 is SGHTA and CDR2 is FQGNSA. CDR3 length equals 16 residues. With 5 bases clipped from V and 5 bases from J, the junction kept 5 bases outside the gene matches. The CDR3 loop reads CASSPMGLAGTGELFF. CDR3 nucleotide sequence: TGTGCCAGCAGCCCCATGGGACTAGCGGGAACCGGGGAGCTGTTTTTT.

There are a few counts of this clone. This chain connects TRBV2 to TRBJ1-6, with 11 bases lining up with TRBD1. The CDR3 contains 17 residues. V gave up 3 bases and J gave up 7 bases; unmatched junction bases: 8. Germline loops: CDR1 SNHLY, CDR2 FYNNEI. CDR3 nucleotides: TGTGCCAGCAGTGAGGGAGTCCGGGACAGGGGGAATTCACCCCTCCACTTT. This codes for CASSEGVRDRGNSPLHF.

CDR3 amino acids: CASSSSGGDIQYF. The CDR3 DNA sequence: TGTGCCAGCAGCTCCTCAGGGGGAGACATTCAGTACTTC. The chain uses TRBV7-9 and TRBJ2-4; 7 bases agree with TRBD1. Germline CDR1 reads SEHNR; CDR2 reads FQNEAQ (reference sequence). The CDR3 sequence is 13 residues long. J gave up 8 bases and V 4 bases, and 5 bases lay outside the gene matches.

The sample holds a few counts of this clone. The rearrangement uses TRBV6-5 and TRBJ2-3; the match to TRBD2 covers 8 bases. The V gene's germline CDR1 is MNHEY and CDR2 SVGAGI. The V and J ends lost 6 bases and 5 bases, in that order; junction bases with no gene match: 10. This CDR3 is built from 15 residues. The CDR3 spells CASSPGGAGVDTQYF. The CDR3 DNA follows: TGTGCCAGCAGCCCTGGGGGAGCGGGGGTAGATACGCAGTATTTT.

V and J are TRBV15 and TRBJ2-7; maybe TRBD1 (6 bases). The CDR3 loop spans 15 amino acids. From germline, CDR1 is LNHNV and CDR2 YYDKDF (reference sequence). V was pared by 1 base and J by 9 bases, with 19 bases between. As DNA, the CDR3 is TGTGCCACCAGCAGAGCTGTTCCAGGGGACGGCCGGCAGTACTTC. Translation gives CATSRAVPGDGRQYF.

There are a few counts of this clone. The chain links TRBV9 to TRBJ2-2; D possibly corresponds to TRBD2 (5 bases). The CDR3 is 14 amino acids. Trimming pared 3 bases from V and 2 bases from J, leaving 8 bases between. Germline V gene lookup returns CDR1 SGDLS and CDR2 YYNGEE. The CDR3 coding sequence is TGTGCCAGCAGCGCCCGGACTAACACCGGGGAGCTGTTTTTT. Translated: CASSARTNTGELFF. The whole variable domain, filled in from reference TRBV9 and TRBJ2-2, reads DSGVTQTPKHLITATGQRVTLRCSPRSGDLSVYWYQQSLDQGLQFLIQYYNGEERAKGNILERFSAQQFPDLHSELNLSSLELGDSALYFCASSARTNTGELFFGEGSRLTVL.

This clone was detected a few times. The V gene is TRBV30, the J gene TRBJ1-6; 7 bases align to TRBD1. The CDR3 sequence is 14 residues long. V shed 7 bases, J shed 6 bases, and the junction held 9 bases outside the gene matches. CDR1 and CDR2 from the germline V gene are GTSNPN and SVGIG (reference sequence). The CDR3, as DNA: TGTGCCTTGAAGCAAAGGGACAGTAATTCACCCCTCCACTTT. This encodes CALKQRDSNSPLHF.

The V gene is TRBV9, the J gene TRBJ2-7, with 7 bases fitting TRBD2. V gave up 6 bases and J gave up 5 bases; unmatched junction bases: 14. The CDR3 runs 15 residues. CDR1 SGDLS and CDR2 YYNGEE come from the germline V gene. The CDR3: CASTPGGGVINEQYF. The DNA for the CDR3 is TGTGCCAGCACCCCGGGGGGAGGGGTGATCAACGAGCAGTACTTC.

This clone came up a few times. The genes are TRBV9 and TRBJ2-2; D might be TRBD2 (5 bases). Germline V gives CDR1 SGDLS, CDR2 YYNGEE. V lost 4 bases, J lost 4 bases, and 14 bases lay in between. The CDR3 length is 15 residues. CDR3 nucleotides: TGTGCCAGCAGCTCGATCGGTCGGGGCACCGGGGAGCTGTTTTTT. Protein: CASSSIGRGTGELFF.

In this sample, this clone turned up a few times. The chain recombines TRBV30 with TRBJ1-2; TRBD1 might be the D (5 bases). Germline V CDR1 and CDR2: GTSNPN, SVGIG (reference sequence). The CDR3 runs to 12 residues. V was shortened by 2 bases and J by 6 bases, with 10 bases between the two germline ends. CDR3 sequence: CAWSRQTDGYTF. CDR3 nucleotide sequence: TGTGCCTGGAGTAGACAGACGGATGGCTACACCTTC. Using reference TRBV30 and TRBJ1-2 for the parts outside the CDR3, the full variable domain is SQTIHQWPATLVQPVGSPLSLECTVEGTSNPNLYWYRQAAGRGLQLLFYSVGIGQISSEVPQNLSASRPQDRQFILSSKKLLLSDSGFYLCAWSRQTDGYTFGSGTRLTVV.

Only a few counts were recorded for this clone. The same CDR3 arises from other DNA sequences in this sample as well. The chain carries TRBV2 and TRBJ2-6, with 9 bases identical to TRBD1. The J segment lost 2 bases and the V segment lost 6 bases, leaving 14 bases of the junction unmatched. This CDR3 region has 19 residues. Germline V CDR1 and CDR2: SNHLY, FYNNEI. The CDR3 DNA follows: TGTGCCAGCAGGCCCGGGACAGGGAAAATAGCGACTGGGGCCAACGTCCTGACTTTC. Protein product: CASRPGTGKIATGANVLTF. Full variable domain (remainder filled in from reference TRBV2 and TRBJ2-6): EPEVTQTPSHQVTQMGQEVILRCVPISNHLYFYWYRQILGQKVEFLVSFYNNEISEKSEIFDDQFSVERPDGSNFTLKIRSTKLEDSAMYFCASRPGTGKIATGANVLTFGAGSRLTVL.

By its share, this clone is large. The chain recombines TRBV5-1 with TRBJ1-2; D is unresolved. The CDR3 covers 14 residues. V lost 0 bases, J lost 7 bases, and 13 bases lay in between. Germline CDR1 is SGHRS and CDR2 is YFSETQ. The CDR3 nucleotides read TGCGCCAGCAGCTTGGTTGGCTCGATCATTGGCTACACCTTC. It codes for CASSLVGSIIGYTF. Based on the CDR3 plus reference TRBV5-1 and TRBJ1-2, the full variable domain is KAGVTQTPRYLIKTRGQQVTLSCSPISGHRSVSWYQQTPGQGLQFLFEYFSETQRNKGNFPGRFSGRQFSNSRSEMNVSTLELGDSALYLCASSLVGSIIGYTFGSGTRLTVV.

This clone was observed a few times. The genes are TRBV15 and TRBJ2-2; the D gene is possibly TRBD2 (6 bases). Trimming shortened V by 3 bases and J by 4 bases, and 12 bases separated the two germline ends. The CDR3 sequence is 15 residues long. Germline V gene lookup returns CDR1 LNHNV and CDR2 YYDKDF (reference sequence). The CDR3 here is CATSSGGSVTGELFF. CDR3 coding DNA: TGTGCCACCAGCAGTGGAGGGAGTGTCACCGGGGAGCTGTTTTTT.

This clone was counted only a few times. This rearrangement joins TRBV12-5 to TRBJ1-1; tentative D call: TRBD1 (6 bases). Trimming cost V 6 bases and J 11 bases, with 16 bases left between them. Germline V gene sequence: CDR1 LGHNT, CDR2 FRNRAP. The CDR3 runs 12 residues. CDR3 DNA sequence: TGTGCTAGTGGACCCCAGGGACAAAGGGCTTTCTTT. Translated, it gives CASGPQGQRAFF.

This clone was detected only a few times. The chain uses TRBV19 and TRBJ2-5, with 15 bases matching TRBD2. CDR3 length: 18 residues. Germline CDR1 is LNHDA and CDR2 is SQIVND (reference sequence). V shed 1 base, J shed 3 bases, and the junction held 6 bases outside the gene matches. The CDR3 protein is CASSIVSGTSGGKETQYF. The CDR3 DNA reads TGTGCCAGTAGTATAGTATCCGGGACTAGCGGGGGGAAAGAGACCCAGTACTTC. Full variable domain (missing parts from reference TRBV19 and TRBJ2-5): DGGITQSPKYLFRKEGQNVTLSCEQNLNHDAMYWYRQDPGQGLRLIYYSQIVNDFQKGDIAEGYSVSREKKESFPLTVTSAQKNPTAFYLCASSIVSGTSGGKETQYFGPGTRLLVL.